This is a list of T cell receptor beta chains from one sample in a study of cytomegalovirus exposure and HLA in healthy donors. Sequenced by immunoSEQ multiplex PCR; TCRdb stores in-frame clones only, minus some. The table lists 100,000 to 150,000 clones, approximately 81% of them singletons. Sequencing input: PBMCs. All receptors come from a woman younger than 45 in good health and CMV-seronegative. CDR3s include the opening cysteine and the closing phenylalanine or tryptophan. The D gene is left open where the match is weak. Some rows mark clone size as missing; the rest say once, few, many or name a class of expanded clone.

TRBV12-5	NA	TRBJ2-1	TRBD1	TGTGCTAGTGGTTCCGGACCAGGGGGCTCCTACAATGAGCAGTTCTTC	CASGSGPGGSYNEQFF
TRBV27	NA	TRBJ2-2	NA	TGTGCCAGCAGTCGCCTCGAGACAGTTAATTTGAACACCGGGGAGCTGTTTTTT	CASSRLETVNLNTGELFF
TRBV27	NA	TRBJ1-2	NA	TGTGCCAGCAGTTTATACGGGGACAACCACGTCTATGGCTACACCTTC	CASSLYGDNHVYGYTF
TRBV5-1	NA	TRBJ2-3	TRBD2	TGCGCCAGCTCAGCGGGGACAGATACGCAGTATTTT	CASSAGTDTQYF
TRBV7-9	NA	TRBJ1-1	NA	TGTGCCAGCAGCTTAGAACAGAACACTGAAGCTTTCTTT	CASSLEQNTEAFF
TRBV5-4	NA	TRBJ2-2	TRBD1	TGTGCCAGCAGCTTGGAGAGGACAGGAACGAACACCGGGGAGCTGTTTTTT	CASSLERTGTNTGELFF
TRBV7-2	NA	TRBJ1-4	TRBD1	TGTGCCAGCAGCTTCGTACAGGGGGTGGAACTGTTTTTT	CASSFVQGVELFF
TRBV18	NA	TRBJ1-4	NA	TGTGCCAGCTCACCAGGTGGACAGTTAAATGAAAAACTGTTTTTT	CASSPGGQLNEKLFF
TRBV7-3	few	TRBJ2-5	NA	TGTGCCAGCAGCTTGGGCACTCGGAACCACCAAGAGACCCAGTACTTC	CASSLGTRNHQETQYF
TRBV19	NA	TRBJ2-1	NA	TGTGCCAGTAGCATCGGGTTCTACAATGAGCAGTTCTTC	CASSIGFYNEQFF
TRBV9	NA	TRBJ2-5	NA	TGTGCCAGCAGCGAGGGGCAGAGAGAGACCCAGTACTTC	CASSEGQRETQYF
TRBV5-1	NA	TRBJ2-1	TRBD2	TGCGCCAGCAGCTTGGGTCTAGCGGCCAGGAATGAGCAGTTCTTC	CASSLGLAARNEQFF
TRBV6-5	once	TRBJ1-1	NA	TGTGCCAGCAGTTACACCGGGGGGCAGGGTGAAGCTTTCTTT	CASSYTGGQGEAFF
TRBV5-1	NA	TRBJ1-1	NA	TGCGCCAGCAGCAAAGGACATGTGAACACTGAAGCTTTCTTT	CASSKGHVNTEAFF
TRBV29-1	NA	TRBJ1-5	NA	TGCAGCGGTCAACAGGATAGCAATCAGCCCCAGCATTTT	CSGQQDSNQPQHF
TRBV9	NA	TRBJ1-5	TRBD1	TGTGCCAGCAGCACCGGACAGGGTGGAGAGCCCCAGCATTTT	CASSTGQGGEPQHF
TRBV2	NA	TRBJ2-1	NA	TGTGCCAGCAGTAGAGGCGATGAGCAGTTCTTC	CASSRGDEQFF
TRBV5-6	NA	TRBJ2-3	NA	TGTGCCAGCCGAATGTCAAGGTTTTGGGTGAGGGATACGCAGTATTTT	CASRMSRFWVRDTQYF
TRBV7-2	NA	TRBJ2-7	NA	TGTGCCAGCAGCGGCGGGACCACAGCCAACGAGCAGTACTTC	CASSGGTTANEQYF
TRBV6-6	NA	TRBJ1-1	NA	TGTGCCAGCAGTACTAGACCCGGGACTGAGAACACTGAAGCTTTCTTT	CASSTRPGTENTEAFF
TRBV11-3	NA	TRBJ2-1	TRBD2	TGTGCCAGCAGCTTGGGACTAGAAGTTGAGCAGTTCTTC	CASSLGLEVEQFF
TRBV10-1	NA	TRBJ1-4	NA	TGCGCCACCGCGACAGATTCGAATGAAAAACTGTTTTTT	CATATDSNEKLFF
TRBV27	NA	TRBJ1-1	NA	TGTGCCAGCAGTGTAATTCAGGGGAACACTGAAGCTTTCTTT	CASSVIQGNTEAFF
TRBV2	NA	TRBJ2-7	NA	TGTGCCAGCAGTGTTGTAAACGAGCAGTACTTC	CASSVVNEQYF
TRBV18	NA	TRBJ2-7	TRBD2	TGTGCCAGCTCACCACCTAGCGGGGGGACTTTCTCCTACGAGCAGTACTTC	CASSPPSGGTFSYEQYF
TRBV9	NA	TRBJ1-2	TRBD1	TGTGCCAGCAGCGTAGGACAGGGTATAAACTATGGCTACACCTTC	CASSVGQGINYGYTF
TRBV25-1	few	TRBJ1-6	NA	TGTGCCAGCAGCCCGACCGGGACACCAAATTCACCCCTCCACTTT	CASSPTGTPNSPLHF
TRBV6-1	NA	TRBJ2-1	TRBD1	TGTGCCAGCAACCCTCTCCGGGACAGCTCCAATGAGCAGTTCTTC	CASNPLRDSSNEQFF
TRBV2	once	TRBJ2-2	TRBD1	TGTGCCAGCCGGTGGACAGGGACGGACACCGGGGAGCTGTTTTTT	CASRWTGTDTGELFF
TRBV27	NA	TRBJ1-1	TRBD1	TGTGCCAGCAGTTGGGGGACAGCGAACACTGAAGCTTTCTTT	CASSWGTANTEAFF
TRBV4-3	NA	TRBJ1-1	NA	TGCGCCAGCAGCCAAGGATCGGGGGGGGGCGGCACTGAAGCTTTCTTT	CASSQGSGGGGTEAFF
TRBV5-4	NA	TRBJ1-3	NA	TGTGCCAGCAGCTTCGACAACTCTGGAAACACCATATATTTT	CASSFDNSGNTIYF
TRBV6-5	NA	TRBJ1-3	NA	TGTGCCAGCAGTCGGAGGAGAGATTCTGGAAACACCATATATTTT	CASSRRRDSGNTIYF
TRBV12-5	once	TRBJ2-3	NA	TGTGCTAGTGGTTTGGTATTGAGGGGGAGCACAGATACGCAGTATTTT	CASGLVLRGSTDTQYF
TRBV13	NA	TRBJ2-3	TRBD1	TGTGCCAGCAGCCCATGGGGGGGGACAGGGTCCGATACGCAGTATTTT	CASSPWGGTGSDTQYF
TRBV5-5	once	TRBJ1-5	TRBD1	TGTGCCAGCAGCTTGGTGGGGACAGACAATCAGCCCCAGCATTTT	CASSLVGTDNQPQHF
TRBV9	NA	TRBJ2-1	TRBD2	TGTGCCAGCAGCGTAAGACTAGCGGCCCCCAATGAGCAGTTCTTC	CASSVRLAAPNEQFF
TRBV6-4	NA	TRBJ2-3	TRBD1	TGTGCCAGCAGGGCAGGGGGATCAGATACGCAGTATTTT	CASRAGGSDTQYF
TRBV30	NA	TRBJ1-1	TRBD1	TGTGCCTGGAGTGCCACAGGGGGCTGGACTGAAGCTTTCTTT	CAWSATGGWTEAFF
TRBV9	few	TRBJ1-2	NA	TGTGCCAGCAGCGTATCCCAGAACTATGGCTACACCTTC	CASSVSQNYGYTF
TRBV9	NA	TRBJ1-6	NA	TGTGCCAGCAGCACGACAGAGGCTTCACCCCTCCACTTT	CASSTTEASPLHF
TRBV7-7	NA	TRBJ2-3	TRBD1	TGTGCCAGCAGCCCCGGGACAGGGGGGACAGATACGCAGTATTTT	CASSPGTGGTDTQYF
TRBV1	NA	TRBJ2-3	NA	TGCACCAGCAGCCCTTCCCGCCGACTAGCGGGGCCCACAGATACGCAGTATTTT	CTSSPSRRLAGPTDTQYF
TRBV19	NA	TRBJ2-6	NA	TGTGCCAGTAGTATATCCGGGGTCCGCTCTGGGGCCAACGTCCTGACTTTC	CASSISGVRSGANVLTF
TRBV7-2	NA	TRBJ2-3	NA	TGTGCCAGCAGCTTAGGAAGGAGAACAGATACGCAGTATTTT	CASSLGRRTDTQYF
TRBV27	NA	TRBJ2-5	NA	TGTGCCAGCAGTTTATCTGGCCCTAGCAGATTCCCCGGGGAGACCCAGTACTTC	CASSLSGPSRFPGETQYF
TRBV10-3	NA	TRBJ1-2	TRBD1	TGTGCCATCAGTGATCCAACAGGGGGAAAGGGGAAGGGCTACACCTTC	CAISDPTGGKGKGYTF
TRBV2	NA	TRBJ2-2	NA	TGTGCCATAGGGGGACTACGACTTTCGAACACCGGGGAGCTGTTTTTT	CAIGGLRLSNTGELFF
TRBV9	NA	TRBJ2-3	TRBD2	TGTGCCAGCAGCGCCGGACTAGCGGGGCACACAGATACGCAGTATTTT	CASSAGLAGHTDTQYF
TRBV9	NA	TRBJ2-1	TRBD2	TGTGCCAGCAGCGGCTGGGGGGGATCCTACAATGAGCAGTTCTTC	CASSGWGGSYNEQFF
TRBV6-6	NA	TRBJ1-6	NA	TGTGCCAGCTCCTCCCTGGCAGGGGATAATTCACCCCTCCACTTT	CASSSLAGDNSPLHF
TRBV19	NA	TRBJ1-2	TRBD1	TGTGCCAGTAGTGGCGACAGGGGTTTAGGGTATGGCTACACCTTC	CASSGDRGLGYGYTF
TRBV2	NA	TRBJ1-1	NA	TGTGCCAGCAGTGAACAGCCGGGTCCCGGCACTGAAGCTTTCTTT	CASSEQPGPGTEAFF
TRBV6-5	NA	TRBJ2-7	TRBD1	TGTGCCAGCAGCCTGGACAGGGGCTCCTACGAGCAGTACTTC	CASSLDRGSYEQYF
TRBV6-1	once	TRBJ2-5	TRBD2	TGTGCCAGCAGTGAAGCGGGTTGGATGGGCGGGGGGGCCGGAGAGACCCAGTACTTC	CASSEAGWMGGGAGETQYF
TRBV7-8	NA	TRBJ2-3	NA	TGTGCCAGCAGATTCTACCCCTCAGGGGCCAGCACAGATACGCAGTATTTT	CASRFYPSGASTDTQYF
TRBV7-2	NA	TRBJ1-4	NA	TGTGCCAGCAGCTTAGCGTCCCAGTTTAATGAAAAACTGTTTTTT	CASSLASQFNEKLFF
TRBV7-2	NA	TRBJ1-5	NA	TGTGCCAGCAGCTTAGGGGCGGGTGACACAAGCAATCAGCCCCAGCATTTT	CASSLGAGDTSNQPQHF
TRBV5-6	NA	TRBJ1-2	NA	TGTGCCAGCAGCTTGGCCGGGGGAGGGCGAGGCTACACCTTC	CASSLAGGGRGYTF
TRBV9	NA	TRBJ1-3	NA	TGTGCCAGCAGCGTAGCTCGCGCGGGGGCTGGAAACACCATATATTTT	CASSVARAGAGNTIYF